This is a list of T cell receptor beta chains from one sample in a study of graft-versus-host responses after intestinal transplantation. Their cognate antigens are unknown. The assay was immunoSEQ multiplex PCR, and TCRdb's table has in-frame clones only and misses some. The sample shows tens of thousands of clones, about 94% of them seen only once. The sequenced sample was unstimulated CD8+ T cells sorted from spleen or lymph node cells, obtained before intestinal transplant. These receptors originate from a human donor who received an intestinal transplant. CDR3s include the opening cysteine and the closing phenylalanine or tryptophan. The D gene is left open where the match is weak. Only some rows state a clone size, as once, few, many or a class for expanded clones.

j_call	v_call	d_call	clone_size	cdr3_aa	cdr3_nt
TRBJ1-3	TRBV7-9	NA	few	CASSLSRGEHGNTIYF	TGTGCCAGCAGCTTATCGAGGGGGGAACATGGAAACACCATATATTTT
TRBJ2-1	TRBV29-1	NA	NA	CSVDGWGAIYNEQFF	TGCAGCGTTGATGGTTGGGGGGCAATCTACAATGAGCAGTTCTTC
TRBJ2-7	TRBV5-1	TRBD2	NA	CASSHPGLAEYEQYF	TGCGCCAGCAGCCACCCGGGACTAGCGGAATACGAGCAGTACTTC
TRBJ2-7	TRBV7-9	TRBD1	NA	CASSLIRGRIYYEQYF	TGTGCCAGCAGCTTAATCAGGGGGCGCATTTACTACGAGCAGTACTTC
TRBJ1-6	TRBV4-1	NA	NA	CASSRSRETGHSSSPLHF	TGCGCCAGCAGCCGATCCCGGGAAACAGGGCATTCAAGTTCACCCCTCCACTTT
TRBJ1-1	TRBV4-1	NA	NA	CASSLWKGWAEAFF	TGCGCCAGCAGCCTGTGGAAGGGTTGGGCTGAAGCTTTCTTT
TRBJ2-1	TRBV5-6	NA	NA	CASSFPVPDNEQFF	TGTGCCAGCAGCTTTCCCGTACCTGACAATGAGCAGTTCTTC
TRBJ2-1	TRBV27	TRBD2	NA	CASSLPGLADEQFF	TGTGCCAGCAGTCTTCCGGGACTAGCGGATGAGCAGTTCTTC
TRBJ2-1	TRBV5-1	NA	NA	CASRIGDEQFF	TGCGCCAGCCGGATCGGCGATGAGCAGTTCTTC
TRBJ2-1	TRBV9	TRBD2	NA	CASSVGGLAGDHEQFF	TGTGCCAGCAGCGTAGGGGGACTAGCGGGAGATCATGAGCAGTTCTTC
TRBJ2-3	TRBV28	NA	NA	CASSLGRSTDTQYF	TGTGCCAGCAGTTTGGGCCGGTCCACAGATACGCAGTATTTT
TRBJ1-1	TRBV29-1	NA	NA	CSVNTDTEAFF	TGCAGCGTGAACACAGACACTGAAGCTTTCTTT
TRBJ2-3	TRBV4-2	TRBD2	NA	CASSLPGTSGRDTQYF	TGTGCCAGCAGCCTGCCCGGGACTAGCGGGAGAGATACGCAGTATTTT
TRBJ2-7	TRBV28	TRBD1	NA	CASSLTLGTGGDYEQYF	TGTGCCAGCAGTTTGACGCTCGGGACAGGGGGCGACTACGAGCAGTACTTC
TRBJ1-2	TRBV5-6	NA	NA	CASSLAGTYNYGYTF	TGTGCCAGCAGCTTGGCTGGGACATATAACTATGGCTACACCTTC
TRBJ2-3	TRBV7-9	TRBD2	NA	CASSYTLAGDLGDTQYF	TGTGCCAGCAGCTATACACTAGCGGGAGATCTCGGAGATACGCAGTATTTT
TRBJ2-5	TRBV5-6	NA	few	CASSLGGRETQYF	TGTGCCAGCAGCTTGGGGGGTAGGGAGACCCAGTACTTC
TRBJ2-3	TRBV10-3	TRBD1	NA	CAISDAGTGGDFDTQYF	TGTGCCATCAGTGACGCCGGGACAGGGGGCGATTTCGATACGCAGTATTTT
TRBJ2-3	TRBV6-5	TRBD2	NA	CASSYVWREKADTQYF	TGTGCCAGCAGTTACGTTTGGCGGGAGAAGGCAGATACGCAGTATTTT
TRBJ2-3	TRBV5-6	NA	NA	CASSLGSGWTDTQYF	TGTGCCAGCAGCTTGGGCAGCGGATGGACAGATACGCAGTATTTT
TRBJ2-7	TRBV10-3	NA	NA	CAISGGLSSYEQYF	TGTGCCATCAGTGGGGGACTTAGCTCCTACGAGCAGTACTTC
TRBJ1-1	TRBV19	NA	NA	CASSIQGVGNTEAFF	TGTGCCAGTAGTATCCAGGGTGTGGGGAACACTGAAGCTTTCTTT
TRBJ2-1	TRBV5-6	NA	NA	CASSLVGSYNEQFF	TGTGCCAGCAGCTTAGTGGGCTCCTACAATGAGCAGTTCTTC
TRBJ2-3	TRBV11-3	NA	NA	CASSSGFAGSTDTQYF	TGTGCCAGCAGCTCAGGTTTTGCAGGGAGCACAGATACGCAGTATTTT
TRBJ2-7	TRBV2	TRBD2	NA	CASSLAGGNEQYF	TGTGCCAGCAGTCTTGCGGGGGGCAACGAGCAGTACTTC
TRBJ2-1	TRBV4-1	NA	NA	CASSLVPYNEQFF	TGCGCCAGCAGCCTCGTTCCCTACAATGAGCAGTTCTTC
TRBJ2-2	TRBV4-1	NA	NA	CASSPLGSDTGELFF	TGCGCCAGCAGCCCCCTGGGGTCGGACACCGGGGAGCTGTTTTTT
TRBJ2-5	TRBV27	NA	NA	CASSSTWGKETQYF	TGTGCCAGCAGTTCGACCTGGGGGAAAGAGACCCAGTACTTC
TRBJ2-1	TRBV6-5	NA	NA	CASSYRGANEQFF	TGTGCCAGCAGTTACAGGGGGGCCAATGAGCAGTTCTTC
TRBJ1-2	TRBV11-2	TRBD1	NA	CASSSHTGTGGAIYGYTF	TGTGCCAGCAGCTCACACACCGGGACAGGGGGCGCGATCTATGGCTACACCTTC
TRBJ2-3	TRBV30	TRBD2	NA	CAWSRGSGRADTQYF	TGTGCCTGGTCCCGCGGTAGCGGGAGAGCAGATACGCAGTATTTT
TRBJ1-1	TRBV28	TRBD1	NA	CASQTAGTGNTEAFF	TGTGCCAGCCAAACAGCCGGGACAGGGAACACTGAAGCTTTCTTT